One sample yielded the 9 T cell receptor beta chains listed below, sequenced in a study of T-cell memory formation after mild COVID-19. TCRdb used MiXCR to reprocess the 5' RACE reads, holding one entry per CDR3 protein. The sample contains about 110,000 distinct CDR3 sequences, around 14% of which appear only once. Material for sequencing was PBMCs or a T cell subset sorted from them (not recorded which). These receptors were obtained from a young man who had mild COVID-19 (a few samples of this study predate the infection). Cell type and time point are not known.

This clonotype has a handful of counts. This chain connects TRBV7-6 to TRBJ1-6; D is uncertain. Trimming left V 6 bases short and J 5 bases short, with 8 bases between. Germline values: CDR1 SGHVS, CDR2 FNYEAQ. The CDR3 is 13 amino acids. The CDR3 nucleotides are TGTGCCAGCAGGGTCCGGCATAATTCACCCCTCCACTTT. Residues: CASRVRHNSPLHF.

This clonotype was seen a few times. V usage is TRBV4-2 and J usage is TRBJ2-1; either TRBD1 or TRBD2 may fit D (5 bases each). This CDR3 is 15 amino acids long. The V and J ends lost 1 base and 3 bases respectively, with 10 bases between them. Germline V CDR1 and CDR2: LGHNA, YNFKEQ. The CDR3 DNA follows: TGTGCCAGCAGCCAAGCTGGGGGATTCTACAATGAGCAGTTCTTC. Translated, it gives CASSQAGGFYNEQFF.

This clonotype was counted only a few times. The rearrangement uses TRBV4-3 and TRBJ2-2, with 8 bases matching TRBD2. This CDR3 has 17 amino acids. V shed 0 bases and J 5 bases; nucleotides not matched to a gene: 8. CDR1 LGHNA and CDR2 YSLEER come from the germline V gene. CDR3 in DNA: TGCGCCAGCAGCCAAGATGTGAGCGGGGGTCGGACCGGGGAGCTGTTTTTT. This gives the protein CASSQDVSGGRTGELFF.

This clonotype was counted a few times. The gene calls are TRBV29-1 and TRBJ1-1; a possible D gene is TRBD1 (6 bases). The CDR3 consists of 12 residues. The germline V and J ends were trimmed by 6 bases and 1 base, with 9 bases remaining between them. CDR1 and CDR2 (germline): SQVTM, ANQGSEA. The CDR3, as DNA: TGCAGCGTGACAGGACAGAACACTGAAGCTTTCTTT. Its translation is CSVTGQNTEAFF.

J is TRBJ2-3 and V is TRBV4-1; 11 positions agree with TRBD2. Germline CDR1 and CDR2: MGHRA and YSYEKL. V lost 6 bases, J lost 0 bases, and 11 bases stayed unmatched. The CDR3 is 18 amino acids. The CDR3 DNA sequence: TGCGCCAGCAGGGTTCTAGCGGGGGGAAGCCCTAGCACAGATACGCAGTATTTT. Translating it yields CASRVLAGGSPSTDTQYF.

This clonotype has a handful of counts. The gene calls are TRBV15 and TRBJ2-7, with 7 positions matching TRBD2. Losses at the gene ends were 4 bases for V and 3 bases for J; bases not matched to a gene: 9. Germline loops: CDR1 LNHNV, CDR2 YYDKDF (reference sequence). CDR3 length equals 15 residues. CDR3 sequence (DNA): TGTGCCACCAGCAACTCGGGGGGACCCATCTACGAGCAGTACTTC. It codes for CATSNSGGPIYEQYF.

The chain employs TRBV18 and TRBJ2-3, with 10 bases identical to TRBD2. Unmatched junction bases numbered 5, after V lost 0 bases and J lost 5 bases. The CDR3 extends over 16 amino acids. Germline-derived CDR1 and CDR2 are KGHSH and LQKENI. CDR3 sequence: CASSPPTSGVEDTQYF. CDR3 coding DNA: TGTGCCAGCTCACCACCTACTAGCGGGGTCGAAGATACGCAGTATTTT. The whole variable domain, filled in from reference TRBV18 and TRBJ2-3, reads NAGVMQNPRHLVRRRGQEARLRCSPMKGHSHVYWYRQLPEEGLKFMVYLQKENIIDESGMPKERFSAEFPKEGPSILRIQQVVRGDSAAYFCASSPPTSGVEDTQYFGPGTRLTVL.

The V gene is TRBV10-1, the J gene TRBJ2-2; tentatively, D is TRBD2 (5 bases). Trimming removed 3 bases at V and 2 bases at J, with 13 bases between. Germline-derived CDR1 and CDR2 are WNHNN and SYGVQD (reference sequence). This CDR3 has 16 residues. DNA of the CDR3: TGCGCCAGCAGTGATGTCGGGGTAGGAAACACCGGGGAGCTGTTTTTT. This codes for CASSDVGVGNTGELFF.

CDR3 residues: CASSPVGGYYEQYF. CDR3 sequence (DNA): TGTGCCAGCAGTCCAGTAGGGGGGTACTACGAGCAGTACTTC. The chain has TRBV27 and TRBJ2-7; TRBD1 or TRBD2 may be the D gene (6 bases each). The V gene's germline CDR1 is MNHEY and CDR2 SMNVEV (reference sequence). With 5 bases removed from V and 3 bases from J, the gap between germline ends came to 14 bases. This CDR3 has 14 amino acids.